The 21 T cell receptor beta chains below all came from one sample that was sequenced in a study of T cell responses to AZD1222 COVID-19 vaccine. Generated by immunoSEQ multiplex PCR, the TCRdb table keeps only in-frame clones and is missing some. This repertoire shows some 160,000 clones, 85% to 90% found once; its top ten account for approximately 5.7%. This material consisted of peripheral blood, taken on day 0 of AZD1222 vaccination. Receptor source: an adult in good health.

The chain joins TRBV28 to TRBJ1-2; a weak D match, TRBD1 (6 bases). This CDR3 has 20 amino acids. The germline gives CDR1 MDHEN, CDR2 SYDVKM. Trimming cost V 5 bases and J 2 bases, with 30 bases left between them. CDR3 region: CASSTVGLTGDAKGNYGYTF. CDR3 DNA: TGTGCCAGCAGTACGGTGGGGCTGACAGGAGACGCGAAAGGAAACTATGGCTACACCTTC.

V is TRBV2 and J is TRBJ2-7; 11 nucleotides line up with TRBD2. J gave up 0 bases and V 7 bases, and 5 bases lay outside the gene matches. The CDR3 contains 15 residues. Germline V gives CDR1 SNHLY, CDR2 FYNNEI. The CDR3 is CASTFSGRDSYEQYF. CDR3 sequence (DNA): TGTGCCAGCACCTTTAGCGGGAGGGACTCCTACGAGCAGTACTTC.

J is TRBJ1-2 and V is TRBV18, with D maybe TRBD1 (5 bases). The CDR3 consists of 12 residues. The germline V gene encodes CDR1 KGHSH and CDR2 LQKENI. Trimming removed 3 bases at V and 6 bases at J, with 8 bases between. DNA for the CDR3: TGTGCCAGCTCACCCGGGACGGATGGCTACACCTTC. This sequence encodes CASSPGTDGYTF.

The chain uses TRBV19 and TRBJ1-5, with 9 bases lining up with TRBD1. Germline V gives CDR1 LNHDA, CDR2 SQIVND (reference sequence). The ends lost 3 bases at V and 7 bases at J; junction bases unmatched: 7. This CDR3 has 15 residues. The DNA of the CDR3 is TGTGCCAGTAGTATGACCGGGACAGGGCGGCAGCCCCAGCATTTT. Translated, it gives CASSMTGTGRQPQHF.

The V call is TRBV3-1 (or the pseudogene TRBV3-2), the J call TRBJ2-1, with D possibly matching TRBD1 (5 bases). Looked up from germline, CDR1 is LGHDT and CDR2 is YNNKEL (reference sequence). With 3 bases removed from V and 10 bases from J, the gap between germline ends came to 10 bases. This CDR3 has 12 amino acids. The CDR3 is CASSHRVGEQFF. CDR3 DNA sequence: TGTGCCAGCAGCCACAGGGTCGGAGAGCAGTTCTTC.

This clone appeared a few times. The chain links TRBV19 to TRBJ2-1, with D possibly matching TRBD1 (5 bases). Per the germline V gene, CDR1 is LNHDA and CDR2 is SQIVND (reference sequence). This CDR3 is 13 amino acids long. V lost 5 bases, J lost 1 base, and 6 bases lay in between. CDR3 nucleotide sequence: TGTGCCAGTAGTCCAGGGTCCTACAATGAGCAGTTCTTC. Translating gives CASSPGSYNEQFF.

The chain is built from TRBV15 and TRBJ2-2; D call uncertain. V lost 0 bases and J 5 bases, leaving 4 bases between the germline ends. CDR1 and CDR2 from the germline V gene are LNHNV and YYDKDF (reference sequence). The CDR3 totals 13 residues. The CDR3, as DNA: TGTGCCACCAGCAGAGATCTAACCGGGGAGCTGTTTTTT. Encoded protein: CATSRDLTGELFF. Using reference TRBV15 and TRBJ2-2 for the parts outside the CDR3, the full variable domain is DAMVIQNPRYQVTQFGKPVTLSCSQTLNHNVMYWYQQKSSQAPKLLFHYYDKDFNNEADTPDNFQSRRPNTSFCFLDIRSPGLGDTAMYLCATSRDLTGELFFGEGSRLTVL.

The CDR3 is CASSQVVRVGASTDTQYF. CDR3 sequence (DNA): TGTGCCAGCTCACAAGTCGTCAGGGTGGGGGCTAGCACAGATACGCAGTATTTT. This chain uses TRBV18 with TRBJ2-3; D perhaps matches TRBD1 (6 bases). Trimming removed 4 bases at V and 0 bases at J, with 20 bases between. Looked up from germline, CDR1 is KGHSH and CDR2 is LQKENI. CDR3 length: 18 residues.

This clone has a single count. The chain is built from TRBV30 and TRBJ1-4, with a tentative D call TRBD1 (5 bases). This CDR3 is built from 13 residues. CDR1 and CDR2 from the germline V gene are GTSNPN and SVGIG (reference sequence). V lost 0 bases and J 4 bases, leaving 6 bases between the germline ends. Here the CDR3 reads CAWSVDSNEKLFF. In DNA, the CDR3 is TGTGCCTGGAGTGTAGACAGTAATGAAAAACTGTTTTTT.

The genes are TRBV5-4 and TRBJ2-2, with 12 bases that match TRBD1. The germline V gene encodes CDR1 SGHNT and CDR2 YYREEE (reference sequence). There are 16 residues in the CDR3. Trimming cost V 4 bases and J 5 bases; bases outside gene matches: 6. The CDR3 DNA reads TGTGCCAGCAGCACCGGGACAGGGGGCTGGACCGGGGAGCTGTTTTTT. This sequence encodes CASSTGTGGWTGELFF. The variable domain in full, completed from reference TRBV5-4 and TRBJ2-2, reads ETGVTQSPTHLIKTRGQQVTLRCSSQSGHNTVSWYQQALGQGPQFIFQYYREEENGRGNFPPRFSGLQFPNYSSELNVNALELDDSALYLCASSTGTGGWTGELFFGEGSRLTVL.

The chain recombines TRBV11-1 with TRBJ2-3; D might be TRBD1 (5 bases). The V gene's germline CDR1 is SGHAT and CDR2 FQDESV (reference sequence). The CDR3 sequence is 14 residues long. V dropped 4 bases and J dropped 4 bases, with 12 bases sitting between them. The CDR3 DNA reads TGTGCCAGCAGCTCAGGACCCAGGGCAGATACGCAGTATTTT. Protein product: CASSSGPRADTQYF.

The CDR3 DNA sequence: TGTGCCAGCAGGACTAGCGGGACAGAGACCCAGTACTTC. It specifies CASRTSGTETQYF. This chain uses TRBV6-5 with TRBJ2-5, with TRBD2 matching over 11 bases. The CDR3 totals 13 residues. Losses at the gene ends were 6 bases for V and 4 bases for J; bases not matched to a gene: 1. Germline CDR1 and CDR2: MNHEY and SVGAGI.

The CDR3 sequence: CASSSQAGANTGELFF. In DNA form, the CDR3 reads TGTGCCAGCAGCTCCCAAGCGGGGGCGAACACCGGGGAGCTGTTTTTT. The chain employs TRBV7-9 and TRBJ2-2, with 8 bases identical to TRBD2. Losses at the gene ends were 4 bases for V and 0 bases for J; bases not matched to a gene: 4. The CDR3 is 16 residues long. Germline V gene lookup returns CDR1 SEHNR and CDR2 FQNEAQ (reference sequence).

This clone was counted a few times. The chain is built from TRBV5-1 and TRBJ2-1; 11 nucleotides align to TRBD2. V gave up 6 bases and J gave up 4 bases; unmatched junction bases: 3. This CDR3 has 14 amino acids. Germline V gene sequence: CDR1 SGHRS, CDR2 YFSETQ. CDR3: CASTGTSGYNEQFF. The CDR3 coding sequence is TGCGCCAGCACCGGGACTAGCGGATACAATGAGCAGTTCTTC. Supplemented by reference TRBV5-1 and TRBJ2-1, the full variable domain reads KAGVTQTPRYLIKTRGQQVTLSCSPISGHRSVSWYQQTPGQGLQFLFEYFSETQRNKGNFPGRFSGRQFSNSRSEMNVSTLELGDSALYLCASTGTSGYNEQFFGPGTRLTVL.

This chain connects TRBV3-1 (or the pseudogene TRBV3-2) to TRBJ2-4; D might be TRBD1 or TRBD2, each matching 5 bases. CDR3 size: 13 residues. Germline V gene sequence: CDR1 LGHDT, CDR2 YNNKEL (reference sequence). Deletions cut 6 bases from V and 9 bases from J, with 15 bases between. CDR3: CASRMGPLGIQYF. The CDR3 DNA reads as TGTGCCAGCAGGATGGGACCCCTAGGCATTCAGTACTTC.

CDR3 nucleotide sequence: TGTGCCTCCGGGCCACGGCCCACCTACGAGCAGTACTTC. Amino acid sequence: CASGPRPTYEQYF. The rearrangement uses TRBV28 and TRBJ2-7; D gene ambiguous. CDR1 is MDHEN, CDR2 SYDVKM, per germline. V gave up 11 bases and J gave up 2 bases, with 16 bases separating them. The CDR3 has 13 residues.

This chain links TRBV19 with TRBJ2-1; TRBD2 agrees at 15 bases. CDR3 length: 15 amino acids. The ends lost 6 bases at V and 8 bases at J; junction bases unmatched: 5. Germline lookup yields CDR1 LNHDA and CDR2 SQIVND (reference sequence). Written as DNA, the CDR3 is TGTGCCAGTAGGGAGGGACTAGCGGGAGGCGATGAGCAGTTCTTC. Translation: CASREGLAGGDEQFF.

The rearrangement joins TRBV28 to TRBJ2-1; TRBD1 aligns across 9 bases. Germline values: CDR1 MDHEN, CDR2 SYDVKM. This CDR3 has 15 amino acids. V lost 6 bases, J lost 9 bases, and 12 bases stayed unmatched. The CDR3 region has the DNA TGTGCCAGCAGGTCGCCGACAGGGGGTCGGGTTGAGCAGTTCTTC. Translation gives CASRSPTGGRVEQFF.

The CDR3 DNA follows: TGTGCCAGTAGTATCAGAGAGGCGGGGACACTTAATGAAAAACTGTTTTTT. This sequence encodes CASSIREAGTLNEKLFF. The chain joins TRBV19 to TRBJ1-4; possibly TRBD1 for D (6 bases). CDR3 size: 17 residues. CDR1 is LNHDA and CDR2 is SQIVND in the germline V gene (reference sequence). Trimming took 3 bases from V and 4 from J, leaving 18 bases between them.

The chain links TRBV30 to TRBJ2-2, with no clear D. V lost 5 bases and J lost 4, with 5 bases in between. Germline CDR1 reads GTSNPN; CDR2 reads SVGIG (reference sequence). This CDR3 spans 11 amino acids. The CDR3 sequence is CAWHFTGELFF. The CDR3 DNA follows: TGTGCCTGGCACTTCACCGGGGAGCTGTTTTTT.

The chain uses TRBV19 and TRBJ2-3, with D maybe TRBD2 (5 bases). V lost 1 base and J lost 4, with 6 bases in between. Germline-derived CDR1 and CDR2 are LNHDA and SQIVND (reference sequence). The CDR3 spans 13 residues. CDR3 sequence: CASSIGGPDTQYF. The CDR3 region has the DNA TGTGCCAGTAGTATAGGCGGGCCAGATACGCAGTATTTT.